These T cell receptor beta chains were read from a single sample in a study of spatial heterogeneity in lung cancer. TCRdb passed the 5' RACE reads through MiXCR, listing each CDR3 protein once. The top ten hold about 4.6% of the sample, which has about 82,000 distinct CDR3 sequences, about 12% seen once. The sample here was PBMCs, taken at surgery. The receptors originated from a male donor with early-stage non-small cell lung cancer. Both conserved end residues are part of each CDR3. Each record gives: D gene, J gene, clone size, V gene, CDR3 protein, CDR3 DNA. A D gene is named only where the DNA matches it firmly. Rows give clone size only sometimes, using once, few, many, or a class for an expanded clone.

TRBD1,TRBJ2-7,NA,TRBV2,CASSLPGTGDSYEQYF,TGTGCCAGCAGTTTACCCGGGACAGGGGACTCCTACGAGCAGTACTTC
NA,TRBJ2-1,NA,TRBV5-1,CASSWGNEQFF,TGCGCCAGCAGCTGGGGGAATGAGCAGTTCTTC
NA,TRBJ1-1,few,TRBV7-3,CASSQFQGTEAFF,TGTGCCAGCAGCCAATTCCAGGGCACTGAAGCTTTCTTT
NA,TRBJ2-5,NA,TRBV11-2,CASSLEGVRETQYF,TGTGCCAGCAGCTTAGAAGGGGTTAGAGAGACCCAGTACTTC
NA,TRBJ1-2,few,TRBV29-1,CSVEPDGYTF,TGCAGCGTTGAACCTGATGGCTACACCTTC
TRBD1,TRBJ1-1,NA,TRBV19,CASRQGDTEAFF,TGTGCCAGTCGACAGGGGGACACTGAAGCTTTCTTT
NA,TRBJ1-3,NA,TRBV6-6,CASSYSIPGPSGGNTIYF,TGTGCCAGCAGTTACTCGATCCCGGGTCCCTCCGGGGGAAACACCATATATTTT
NA,TRBJ1-2,NA,TRBV29-1,CSVDHRVYGYTF,TGCAGCGTTGATCACAGGGTCTATGGCTACACCTTC
TRBD1,TRBJ1-6,NA,TRBV2,CASRGTGENSPLHF,TGTGCCAGCAGGGGGACAGGGGAAAATTCACCCCTCCACTTT
NA,TRBJ1-2,few,TRBV3-1,CASSGADTKYGYTF,TGTGCCAGCAGCGGGGCCGACACCAAATATGGCTACACCTTC
TRBD2,TRBJ2-1,NA,TRBV5-5,CASSLGLAGGYEQFF,TGTGCCAGCAGCTTGGGACTAGCGGGAGGGTATGAGCAGTTCTTC
NA,TRBJ2-7,many,TRBV11-2,CASTRFSRDRGAYEQYF,TGTGCCAGCACTCGCTTTTCCCGGGACCGCGGGGCCTACGAGCAGTACTTC
TRBD1,TRBJ2-3,few,TRBV23-1,CASSQSRLTGGSTDTQYF,TGCGCCAGCAGTCAATCGAGGTTAACAGGGGGCAGCACAGATACGCAGTATTTT
TRBD1,TRBJ1-1,many,TRBV7-9,CASSLERGQGDTEAFF,TGTGCCAGCAGCTTAGAAAGGGGACAGGGGGACACTGAAGCTTTCTTT
TRBD2,TRBJ2-7,many,TRBV12-5,CASGPPGGEQYF,TGTGCTAGTGGTCCCCCGGGGGGCGAGCAGTACTTC
NA,TRBJ2-1,few,TRBV7-2,CATLTYRENEQFF,TGTGCCACCCTCACATACAGGGAAAATGAGCAGTTCTTC
TRBD1,TRBJ2-7,NA,TRBV29-1,CSVGLTGGSYEQYF,TGCAGCGTTGGTCTGACAGGGGGGTCCTACGAGCAGTACTTC